This TCR beta chain stems from a study of neurological immune-mediated disorders. This clonotype appeared many times. Its antigen is unknown. Unsorted libraries were generated from 2 million PBMCs held at -80 degrees C. Synthesis of cDNA was performed by 5'RACE using 10-nucleotide random UMIs. TCRdb processed the 5' RACE reads anew with MiXCR; each CDR3 protein has one entry. The sample consists of 75,000 to 90,000 distinct CDR3 sequences, approximately 10% of them appearing once. Study findings and constraints: No CDR3 amino acid sequences recurred among expanded clones across subjects, suggesting private repertoires in all groups. HTLV-1-associated myelopathy showed the most TCR clonal expansion; multiple sclerosis the least, below healthy controls.

The specimen sequenced was PBMCs. This clonotype was sampled from a man aged 40-49 years in good health.

CDR3 protein: CASSSGSGGEAFF. CDR3 nucleotide sequence: TGCGCCAGCAGCTCCGGCAGCGGCGGTGAAGCTTTCTTT. This chain links TRBV5-1 with TRBJ1-1; no clear D. The CDR3 is 13 amino acids. Germline CDR1 and CDR2: SGHRS and YFSETQ. Trimming left V 3 bases short and J 7 bases short, with 13 bases between.